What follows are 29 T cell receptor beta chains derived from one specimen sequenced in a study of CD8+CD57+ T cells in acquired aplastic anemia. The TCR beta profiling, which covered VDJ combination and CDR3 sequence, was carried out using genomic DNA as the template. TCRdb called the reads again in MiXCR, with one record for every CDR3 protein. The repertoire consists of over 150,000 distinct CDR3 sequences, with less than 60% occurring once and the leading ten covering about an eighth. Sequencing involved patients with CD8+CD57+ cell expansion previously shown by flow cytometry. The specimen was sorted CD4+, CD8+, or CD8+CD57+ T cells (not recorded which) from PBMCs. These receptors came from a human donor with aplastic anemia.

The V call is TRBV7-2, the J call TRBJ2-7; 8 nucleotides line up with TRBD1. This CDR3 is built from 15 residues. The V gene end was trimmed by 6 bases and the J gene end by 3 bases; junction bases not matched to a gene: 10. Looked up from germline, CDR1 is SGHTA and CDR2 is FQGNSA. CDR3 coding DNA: TGTGCCAGCAGTGGGTCAGGGGGCCCTAACTACGAGCAGTACTTC. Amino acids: CASSGSGGPNYEQYF.

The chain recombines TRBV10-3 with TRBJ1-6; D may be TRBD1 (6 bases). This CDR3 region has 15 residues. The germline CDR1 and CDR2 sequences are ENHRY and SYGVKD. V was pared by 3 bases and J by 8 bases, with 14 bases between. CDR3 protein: CAISENQGRDSPLHF. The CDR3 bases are TGTGCCATCAGTGAAAACCAGGGGCGGGATTCACCCCTCCACTTT.

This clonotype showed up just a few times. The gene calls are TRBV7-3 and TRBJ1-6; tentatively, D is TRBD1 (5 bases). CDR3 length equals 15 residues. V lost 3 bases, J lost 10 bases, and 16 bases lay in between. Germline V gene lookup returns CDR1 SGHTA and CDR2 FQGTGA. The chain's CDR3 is CASSLSGGTDSPLHF. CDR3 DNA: TGTGCCAGCAGCTTGTCGGGGGGTACGGACTCACCCCTCCACTTT.

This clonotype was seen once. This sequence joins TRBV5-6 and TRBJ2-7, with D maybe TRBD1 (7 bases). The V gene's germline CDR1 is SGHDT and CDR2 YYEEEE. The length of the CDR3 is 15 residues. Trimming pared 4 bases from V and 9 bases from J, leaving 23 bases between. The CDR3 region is CASSPIAGGWSGQYF. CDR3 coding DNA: TGTGCCAGCAGCCCAATCGCAGGGGGGTGGAGCGGGCAGTACTTC.

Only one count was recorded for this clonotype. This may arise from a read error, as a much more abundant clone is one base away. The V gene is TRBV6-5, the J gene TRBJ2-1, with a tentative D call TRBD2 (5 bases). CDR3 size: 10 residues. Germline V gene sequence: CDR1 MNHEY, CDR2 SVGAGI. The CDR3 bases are TGTGCCAGCAGCTACGGGGAGCAGTCCTTC. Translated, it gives CASSYGEQSF.

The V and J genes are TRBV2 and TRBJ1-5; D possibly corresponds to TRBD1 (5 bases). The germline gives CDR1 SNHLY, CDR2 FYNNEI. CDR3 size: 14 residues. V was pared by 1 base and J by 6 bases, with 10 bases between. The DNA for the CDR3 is TGTGCCAGCAGTGAAGGAGGGGACGTTCAGCCCCAGCATTTT. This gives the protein CASSEGGDVQPQHF.

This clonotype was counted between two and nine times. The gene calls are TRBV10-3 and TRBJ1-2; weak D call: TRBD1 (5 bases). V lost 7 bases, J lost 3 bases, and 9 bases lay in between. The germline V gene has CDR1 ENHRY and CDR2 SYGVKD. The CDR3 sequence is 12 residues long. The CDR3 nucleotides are TGTGCCATCATGGGACCGCACTATGGCTACACCTTC. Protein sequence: CAIMGPHYGYTF.

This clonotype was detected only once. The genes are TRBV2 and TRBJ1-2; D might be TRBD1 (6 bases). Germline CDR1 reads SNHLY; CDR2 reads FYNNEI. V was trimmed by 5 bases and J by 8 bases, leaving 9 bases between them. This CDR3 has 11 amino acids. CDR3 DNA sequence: TGTGCCAGCAGTTACAGGGCCGGCTACACCTTC. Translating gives CASSYRAGYTF.

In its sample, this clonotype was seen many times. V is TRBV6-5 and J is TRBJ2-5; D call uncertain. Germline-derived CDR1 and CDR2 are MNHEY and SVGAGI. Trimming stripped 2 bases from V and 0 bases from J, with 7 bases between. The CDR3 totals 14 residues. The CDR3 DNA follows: TGTGCCAGCAGTTACGACGCCTACCAAGAGACCCAGTACTTC. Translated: CASSYDAYQETQYF.

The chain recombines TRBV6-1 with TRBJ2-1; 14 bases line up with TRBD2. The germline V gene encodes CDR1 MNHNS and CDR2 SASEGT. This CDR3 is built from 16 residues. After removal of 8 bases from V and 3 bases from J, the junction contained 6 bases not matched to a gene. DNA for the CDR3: TGTGCCAGCGGCGGACTAGCGGGGGGAATCTACAATGAGCAGTTCTTC. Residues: CASGGLAGGIYNEQFF.

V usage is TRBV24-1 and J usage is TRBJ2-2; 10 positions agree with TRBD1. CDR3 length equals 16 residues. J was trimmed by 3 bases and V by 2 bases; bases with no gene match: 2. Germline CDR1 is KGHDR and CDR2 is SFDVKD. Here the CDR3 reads CATSDSGTGDTGELFF. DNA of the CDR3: TGTGCCACCAGTGATTCCGGGACAGGGGACACCGGGGAGCTGTTTTTT.

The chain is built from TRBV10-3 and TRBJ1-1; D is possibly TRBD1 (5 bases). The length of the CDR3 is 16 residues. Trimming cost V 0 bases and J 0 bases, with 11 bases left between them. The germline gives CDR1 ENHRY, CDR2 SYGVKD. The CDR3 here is CAISESVGTVNTEAFF. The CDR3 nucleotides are TGTGCCATCAGTGAGTCGGTAGGGACCGTGAACACTGAAGCTTTCTTT.

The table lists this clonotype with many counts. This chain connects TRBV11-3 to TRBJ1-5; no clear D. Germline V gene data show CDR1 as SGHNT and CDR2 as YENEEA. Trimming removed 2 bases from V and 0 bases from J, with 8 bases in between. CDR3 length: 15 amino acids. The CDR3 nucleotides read TGTGCCAGCAGCTTATCGAGTTATAGCAATCAGCCCCAGCATTTT. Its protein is CASSLSSYSNQPQHF. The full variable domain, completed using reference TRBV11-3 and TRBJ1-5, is EAGVVQSPRYKIIEKKQPVAFWCNPISGHNTLYWYLQNLGQGPELLIRYENEEAVDDSQLPKDRFSAERLKGVDSTLKIQPAELGDSAVYLCASSLSSYSNQPQHFGDGTRLSIL.

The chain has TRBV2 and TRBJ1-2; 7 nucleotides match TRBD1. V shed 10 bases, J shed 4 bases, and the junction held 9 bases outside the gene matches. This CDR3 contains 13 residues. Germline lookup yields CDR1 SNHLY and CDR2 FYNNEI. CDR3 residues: CANFPRQGYGYTF. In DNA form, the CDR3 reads TGTGCCAACTTTCCCCGACAGGGCTATGGCTACACCTTC.

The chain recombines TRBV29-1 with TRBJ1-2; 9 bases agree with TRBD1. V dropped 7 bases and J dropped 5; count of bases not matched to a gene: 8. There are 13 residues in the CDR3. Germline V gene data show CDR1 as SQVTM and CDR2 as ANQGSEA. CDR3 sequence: CSGRTGGGYGYTF. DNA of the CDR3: TGCAGCGGCCGAACAGGGGGCGGGTATGGCTACACCTTC. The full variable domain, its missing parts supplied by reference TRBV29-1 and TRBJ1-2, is SAVISQKPSRDICQRGTSLTIQCQVDSQVTMMFWYRQQPGQSLTLIATANQGSEATYESGFVIDKFPISRPNLTFSTLTVSNMSPEDSSIYLCSGRTGGGYGYTFGSGTRLTVV.

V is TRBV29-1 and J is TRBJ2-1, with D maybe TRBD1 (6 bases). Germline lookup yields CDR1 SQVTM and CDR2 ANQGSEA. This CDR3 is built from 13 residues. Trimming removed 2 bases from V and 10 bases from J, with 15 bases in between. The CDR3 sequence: CSVETSTRGEQFF. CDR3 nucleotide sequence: TGCAGCGTTGAAACGTCAACCAGGGGAGAGCAGTTCTTC.

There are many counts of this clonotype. CDR3 sequence reads: CASSTRTAGPYNEQFF. CDR3 coding DNA: TGTGCCAGCAGCACTCGGACAGCAGGTCCATACAATGAGCAGTTCTTC. This chain links TRBV7-6 with TRBJ2-1, with D perhaps TRBD1 (6 bases). The CDR3 length is 16 residues. Trimming removed 5 bases at V and 4 bases at J, with 18 bases between. Germline CDR1 and CDR2: SGHVS and FNYEAQ.

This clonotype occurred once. The CDR3 DNA sequence: TGTGCCAGCAGCTTAGACGTCTTGCCCCAGCATTTT. Translating it yields CASSLDVLPQHF. This rearrangement joins TRBV7-2 to TRBJ1-5, with D hard to call. There are 12 residues in the CDR3. V lost 1 base and J lost 9, with 7 bases in between. Germline loops: CDR1 SGHTA, CDR2 FQGNSA.

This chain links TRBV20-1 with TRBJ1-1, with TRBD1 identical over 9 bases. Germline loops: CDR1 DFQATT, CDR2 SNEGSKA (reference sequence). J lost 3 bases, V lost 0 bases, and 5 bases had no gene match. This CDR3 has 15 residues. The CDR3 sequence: CSARDTTGGDTEAFF. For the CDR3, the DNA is TGCAGTGCTAGAGATACGACAGGGGGGGACACTGAAGCTTTCTTT.

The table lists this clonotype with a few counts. The CDR3 loop reads CASSDSANQPQHF. CDR3 in DNA: TGTGCCAGCAGTGATTCAGCGAATCAGCCCCAGCATTTT. This chain connects TRBV2 to TRBJ1-5; D remains ambiguous. In germline, CDR1 is SNHLY, CDR2 FYNNEI. The CDR3 sequence is 13 residues long. V was cut by 3 bases and J by 4 bases, with 7 bases left in between.

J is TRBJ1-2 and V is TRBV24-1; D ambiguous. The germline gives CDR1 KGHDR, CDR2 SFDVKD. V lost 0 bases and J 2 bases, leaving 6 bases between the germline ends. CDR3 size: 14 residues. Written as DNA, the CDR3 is TGTGCCACCAGTGATTTGCTCAGGAACTATGGCTACACCTTC. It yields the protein CATSDLLRNYGYTF.

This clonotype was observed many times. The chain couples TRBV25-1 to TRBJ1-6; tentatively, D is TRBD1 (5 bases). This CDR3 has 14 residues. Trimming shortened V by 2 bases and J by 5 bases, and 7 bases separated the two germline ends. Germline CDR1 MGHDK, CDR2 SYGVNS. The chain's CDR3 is CASSEGGDNSPLHF. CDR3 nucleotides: TGTGCCAGCAGTGAAGGGGGGGATAATTCACCCCTCCACTTT.

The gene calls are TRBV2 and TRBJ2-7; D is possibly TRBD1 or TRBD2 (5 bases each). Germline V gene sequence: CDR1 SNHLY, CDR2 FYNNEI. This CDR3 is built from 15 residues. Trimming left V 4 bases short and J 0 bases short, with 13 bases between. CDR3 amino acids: CASSARDRLSYEQYF. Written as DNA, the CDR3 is TGTGCCAGCAGTGCTAGGGACCGTCTCTCCTACGAGCAGTACTTC. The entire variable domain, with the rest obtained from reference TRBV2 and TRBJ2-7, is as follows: EPEVTQTPSHQVTQMGQEVILRCVPISNHLYFYWYRQILGQKVEFLVSFYNNEISEKSEIFDDQFSVERPDGSNFTLKIRSTKLEDSAMYFCASSARDRLSYEQYFGPGTRLTVT.

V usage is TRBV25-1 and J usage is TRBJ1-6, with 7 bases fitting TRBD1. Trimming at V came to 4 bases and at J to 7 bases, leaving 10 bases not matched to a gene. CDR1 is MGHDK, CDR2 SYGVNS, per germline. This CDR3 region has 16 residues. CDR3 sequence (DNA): TGTGCCAGCAGTGCTGAGGGGGCACCGATAAATTCACCCCTCCACTTT. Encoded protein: CASSAEGAPINSPLHF.

The CDR3 loop is CASGGNYETQYF. The CDR3 DNA follows: TGTGCCAGCGGGGGAAACTATGAGACCCAGTACTTC. The chain has TRBV7-9 and TRBJ2-5; D could derive from TRBD1 or TRBD2 (5 bases each). The ends were cut back, 8 bases at V and 5 bases at J, with 12 bases in the middle. Germline lookup yields CDR1 SEHNR and CDR2 FQNEAQ (reference sequence). The CDR3 runs to 12 residues. Full variable domain (missing parts from reference TRBV7-9 and TRBJ2-5): DTGVSQNPRHKITKRGQNVTFRCDPISEHNRLYWYRQTLGQGPEFLTYFQNEAQLEKSRLLSDRFSAERPKGSFSTLEIQRTEQGDSAMYLCASGGNYETQYFGPGTRLLVL.

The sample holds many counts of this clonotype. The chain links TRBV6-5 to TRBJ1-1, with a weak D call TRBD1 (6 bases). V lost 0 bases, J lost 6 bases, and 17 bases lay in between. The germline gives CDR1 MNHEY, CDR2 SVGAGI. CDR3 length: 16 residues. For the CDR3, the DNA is TGTGCCAGCAGTTACTCGGGTGGGGGCAGGGGTTCTGAAGCTTTCTTT. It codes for CASSYSGGGRGSEAFF.

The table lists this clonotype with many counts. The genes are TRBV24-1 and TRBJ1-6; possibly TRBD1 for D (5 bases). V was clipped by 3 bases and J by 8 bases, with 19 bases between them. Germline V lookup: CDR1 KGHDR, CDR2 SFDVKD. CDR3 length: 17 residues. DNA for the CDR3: TGTGCCACCAGTGATAGCCTGCTCCGGGGGAAAGATTCACCCCTCCACTTT. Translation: CATSDSLLRGKDSPLHF.

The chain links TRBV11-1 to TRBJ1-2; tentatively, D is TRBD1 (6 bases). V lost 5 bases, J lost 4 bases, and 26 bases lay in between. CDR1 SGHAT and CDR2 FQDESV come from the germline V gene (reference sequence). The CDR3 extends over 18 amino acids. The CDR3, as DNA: TGTGCCAGCAGCCCCATCGGGACACCGACCCTCTACGGCTATGGCTACACCTTC. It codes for CASSPIGTPTLYGYGYTF. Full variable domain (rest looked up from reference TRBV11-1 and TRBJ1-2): EAEVAQSPRYKITEKSQAVAFWCDPISGHATLYWYRQILGQGPELLVQFQDESVVDDSQLPKDRFSAERLKGVDSTLKIQPAELGDSAMYLCASSPIGTPTLYGYGYTFGSGTRLTVV.

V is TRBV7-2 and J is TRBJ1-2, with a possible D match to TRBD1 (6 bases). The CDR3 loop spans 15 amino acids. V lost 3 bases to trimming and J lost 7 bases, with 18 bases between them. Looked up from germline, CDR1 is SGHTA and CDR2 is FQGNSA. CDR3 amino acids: CASSFGGRGYSGYTF. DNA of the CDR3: TGTGCCAGCAGCTTTGGAGGCAGGGGATATTCTGGCTACACCTTC.